This T cell receptor (beta chain) came from a study of blood T cell repertoires in COVID-19. Overall study context: From T cells, B-cell-depleted T cells, or PBMCs came the material, which was cDNA or gDNA.

Germline assignment: CDR1 KGHSH and CDR2 LQKENI. The length of the CDR3 is 17 residues. V lost 1 base and J 6 bases, leaving 19 bases between the germline ends. Profiled with immunoSEQ multiplex PCR; TCRdb holds only in-frame clones, not every one. The sample carries approximately 260,000 clones, about 90% recorded once. What was sequenced was peripheral blood. The chain couples TRBV18 to TRBJ1-5; weak D call: TRBD1 (6 bases). The receptor was isolated from a woman between 40 and 55 years old with acute or convalescent COVID-19. This chain's CDR3 is CASSPQDGGVGGQPQHF. The DNA of the CDR3 is TGTGCCAGCTCACCACAGGACGGAGGCGTAGGGGGTCAGCCCCAGCATTTT.